This passage covers 22 T cell receptor beta chains from one sample sequenced in a study of cytomegalovirus exposure and HLA in healthy donors. It was with 60 Vbeta and 13 Jbeta primers that the PCR ran. Some clones are missing from TCRdb's copy, which holds only in-frame ones; the method was immunoSEQ multiplex PCR. The sample comprises under 200,000 clones, around 85% of which are singletons, and approximately 2.2% rests with the top ten. Sample: PBMCs. Receptors originate from a male donor in good health and CMV-seronegative.

This clone was recorded only once. The CDR3 region is CASIETGVDTEAFF. CDR3 sequence (DNA): TGTGCCAGCATCGAGACAGGGGTGGACACTGAAGCTTTCTTT. V usage is TRBV6-1 and J usage is TRBJ1-1; 8 nucleotides agree with TRBD1. The V segment lost 7 bases and the J segment 3 bases; nucleotides outside the gene matches: 7. The CDR3 sequence is 14 residues long. CDR1 MNHNS and CDR2 SASEGT come from the germline V gene.

The V and J genes are TRBV27 and TRBJ2-7; possibly TRBD2 for D (6 bases). There are 15 residues in the CDR3. Germline V gene sequence: CDR1 MNHEY, CDR2 SMNVEV (reference sequence). The V gene lost 6 bases and the J gene lost 6 bases, with 21 bases spanning the gap. This chain's CDR3 is CASSYLQGGLSEQYF. The CDR3 DNA follows: TGTGCCAGCAGCTACCTTCAGGGAGGTCTTAGCGAGCAGTACTTC.

The chain uses TRBV10-3 and TRBJ1-1, with a weak D call TRBD1 (5 bases). CDR3 length: 11 residues. V was clipped by 5 bases and J by 12 bases, with 13 bases between them. Germline loops: CDR1 ENHRY, CDR2 SYGVKD. The CDR3 bases are TGTGCCATCAGTACAGGTGCACTTTCTTTCTTT. Its protein product is CAISTGALSFF.

The genes are TRBV7-9 and TRBJ2-2, with D maybe TRBD1 (6 bases). V was pared by 6 bases and J by 4 bases, with 12 bases between. The CDR3 is made up of 14 amino acids. The germline CDR1 and CDR2 sequences are SEHNR and FQNEAQ (reference sequence). The CDR3 DNA reads as TGTGCCAGCAGAACGGACAGTTTCACCGGGGAGCTGTTTTTT. It specifies CASRTDSFTGELFF.

This clone was seen a handful of times. The V gene is TRBV5-5, the J gene TRBJ1-6; 8 nucleotides line up with TRBD1. Unmatched junction bases numbered 2, after V lost 0 bases and J lost 3 bases. The CDR3 has 16 residues. Germline V CDR1 and CDR2: SGHKS, YYEKEE (reference sequence). CDR3 in DNA: TGTGCCAGCAGCTTGGCAGGGGGCTACTATAATTCACCCCTCCACTTT. Amino acid sequence: CASSLAGGYYNSPLHF.

Of note for this clone: The sample has other DNA sequences that encode this CDR3 too. The J gene is TRBJ1-1, the V gene TRBV29-1, with TRBD1 as a possible D gene (5 bases). The CDR3 length is 14 residues. Germline assignment: CDR1 SQVTM and CDR2 ANQGSEA. The ends were cut back, 4 bases at V and 0 bases at J, with 12 bases in the middle. The CDR3 is CSVVAGGMNTEAFF. CDR3 DNA: TGCAGCGTTGTAGCCGGGGGGATGAACACTGAAGCTTTCTTT.

The V gene is TRBV10-3, the J gene TRBJ1-1; 7 bases map to TRBD1. This CDR3 comprises 13 residues. Germline values: CDR1 ENHRY, CDR2 SYGVKD. Unmatched junction bases numbered 8, after V lost 10 bases and J lost 3 bases. This chain's CDR3 is CATTDRADTEAFF. CDR3 nucleotide sequence: TGTGCCACGACCGACAGGGCTGACACTGAAGCTTTCTTT.

V usage is TRBV6-5 and J usage is TRBJ1-1; tentative D call: TRBD1 (6 bases). The CDR3 has 12 residues. Trimming took off 6 bases at V and 12 bases at J, with 17 bases between the two ends. In germline, CDR1 is MNHEY, CDR2 SVGAGI. The DNA of the CDR3 is TGTGCCAGCAGCCCTGACGACAGGAGCCCTTTCTTT. This gives the protein CASSPDDRSPFF.

This clone was seen more than once but under ten times. This sequence joins TRBV4-1 and TRBJ1-2, with a weak D call TRBD1 (5 bases). This CDR3 region has 18 residues. The ends were cut back, 1 base at V and 5 bases at J, with 23 bases in the middle. CDR1 and CDR2 from the germline V gene are MGHRA and YSYEKL. The CDR3 DNA is TGCGCCAGCAGCCAAGGATTCGTCCGGACCCGGGGGAGTTATGGCTACACCTTC. It encodes CASSQGFVRTRGSYGYTF.

The CDR3 loop reads CASSERGQGSLDTQYF. As DNA, the CDR3 is TGTGCCAGCAGTGAACGGGGACAGGGTAGTTTAGATACGCAGTATTTT. J is TRBJ2-3 and V is TRBV2; TRBD1 matches at 9 bases. Germline lookup yields CDR1 SNHLY and CDR2 FYNNEI. J lost 5 bases, V lost 2 bases, and 8 bases had no gene match. The CDR3 is made up of 16 amino acids.

The gene calls are TRBV7-2 and TRBJ1-2; 9 bases line up with TRBD1. Trimming at V came to 4 bases and at J to 5 bases, leaving 5 bases not matched to a gene. The V gene's germline CDR1 is SGHTA and CDR2 FQGNSA. CDR3 length equals 14 residues. The CDR3 nucleotides are TGTGCCAGCAGCTCAGGACAGGGGATGTATGGCTACACCTTC. Amino acid sequence: CASSSGQGMYGYTF.

The J gene is TRBJ2-3, the V gene TRBV9; TRBD2 agrees at 9 bases. The ends lost 4 bases at V and 2 bases at J; junction bases unmatched: 11. Germline V gene sequence: CDR1 SGDLS, CDR2 YYNGEE. The CDR3 has 17 amino acids. CDR3 protein: CASSPGTSRPNTDTQYF. CDR3 DNA sequence: TGTGCCAGCAGCCCTGGGACTAGCCGGCCTAACACAGATACGCAGTATTTT.

A few counts support this clone. The CDR3, as DNA: TGCGCCAGCAGCTGGGCAGGGGCTAATGAAAAACTGTTTTTT. Protein product: CASSWAGANEKLFF. V usage is TRBV5-1 and J usage is TRBJ1-4; possible D gene TRBD1, 6 bases. Germline CDR1 is SGHRS and CDR2 is YFSETQ. With 3 bases removed from V and 3 bases from J, the gap between germline ends came to 9 bases. The CDR3 consists of 14 residues.

The V call is TRBV7-6, the J call TRBJ2-7, with D unresolved. Germline CDR1 and CDR2: SGHVS and FNYEAQ. The CDR3 is made up of 13 amino acids. The ends were cut back, 5 bases at V and 2 bases at J, with 10 bases in the middle. CDR3 region: CASSPSEAYEQYF. In DNA form, the CDR3 reads TGTGCCAGCAGCCCCAGCGAGGCCTACGAGCAGTACTTC.

The chain links TRBV6-1 to TRBJ1-5; no clear D gene. The CDR3 consists of 15 residues. V was trimmed by 2 bases and J by 2 bases, leaving 10 bases between them. The germline V gene encodes CDR1 MNHNS and CDR2 SASEGT. The CDR3 spells CASSETDWGNQPQHF. CDR3 in DNA: TGTGCCAGCAGTGAAACCGACTGGGGCAATCAGCCCCAGCATTTT.

This rearrangement joins TRBV7-2 to TRBJ2-2; 12 nucleotides match TRBD1. Germline CDR1 SGHTA, CDR2 FQGNSA. CDR3 length: 16 residues. The V segment lost 2 bases and the J segment 8 bases; nucleotides outside the gene matches: 6. The CDR3 nucleotides read TGTGCCAGCAGCTTATTTGGGACAGGGGGCGGGGGGGAGCTGTTTTTT. The encoded protein is CASSLFGTGGGGELFF. The full variable domain, in which reference TRBV7-2 and TRBJ2-2 provide the parts outside the CDR3, is GAGVSQSPSNKVTEKGKDVELRCDPISGHTALYWYRQSLGQGLEFLIYFQGNSAPDKSGLPSDRFSAERTGGSVSTLTIQRTQQEDSAVYLCASSLFGTGGGGELFFGEGSRLTVL.

V is TRBV5-6 and J is TRBJ2-1; D ambiguous. The V and J ends lost 2 bases and 2 bases respectively, with 8 bases between them. This CDR3 contains 14 residues. The germline CDR1 and CDR2 sequences are SGHDT and YYEEEE. The CDR3 region is CASSFTATYNEQFF. The DNA for the CDR3 is TGTGCCAGCAGCTTTACAGCAACCTACAATGAGCAGTTCTTC.

This rearrangement joins TRBV9 to TRBJ2-5, with D perhaps matching TRBD2 (6 bases). The CDR3 covers 16 residues. V gave up 6 bases and J gave up 4 bases, with 22 bases separating them. Germline V gene lookup returns CDR1 SGDLS and CDR2 YYNGEE. CDR3 residues: CASTSGAAPRGETQYF. CDR3 coding DNA: TGTGCCAGCACCTCGGGAGCAGCTCCCCGGGGAGAGACCCAGTACTTC.

Remarks on this clone: The junction and the germline gene differ at one end; a read error may be behind it. This sequence joins TRBV27 and TRBJ1-4; TRBD1 agrees at 9 bases. In germline, CDR1 is MNHEY, CDR2 SMNVEV (reference sequence). This CDR3 is 14 amino acids long. The CDR3 DNA reads TGTGCCAGCAGTTCGCGGACAGGGGATGAAAAACCGTTTTTT. It specifies CASSSRTGDEKPFF.

This chain connects TRBV5-1 to TRBJ2-7; D perhaps matches TRBD2 (5 bases). Trimming cost V 6 bases and J 0 bases, with 13 bases left between them. CDR3 size: 14 residues. Per germline, CDR1 SGHRS and CDR2 YFSETQ. The CDR3 DNA reads as TGCGCCAGCACACATACGGGGAGCTCCTACGAGCAGTACTTC. Protein sequence: CASTHTGSSYEQYF.

This clone has a single count. This rearrangement joins TRBV6-1 to TRBJ1-1; 10 bases match TRBD1. With 6 bases clipped from V and 6 bases from J, the junction kept 4 bases outside the gene matches. Germline assignment: CDR1 MNHNS and CDR2 SASEGT. The CDR3 has 13 amino acids. CDR3 coding DNA: TGTGCCAGCAGGCGGGACAGGGGCGCTGAAGCTTTCTTT. Amino acids: CASRRDRGAEAFF.

This rearrangement joins TRBV5-8 to TRBJ2-1; 8 bases are a match to TRBD2. V shed 6 bases and J 4 bases; nucleotides not matched to a gene: 3. This CDR3 is built from 13 residues. From germline, CDR1 is SGHTS and CDR2 YDEGEE. CDR3 in DNA: TGTGCCAGCAAACCGGGGGGGTACAATGAGCAGTTCTTC. This codes for CASKPGGYNEQFF.